The clone carrying this T cell receptor beta chain was detected once. Per the study methods: Reference gene primers were amplified, and this amplification served to estimate nucleated cell counts. Profiled with immunoSEQ multiplex PCR; TCRdb holds only in-frame clones, not every one. V, J and clone size derive from that table, while D and trimming were established from the DNA sequence. The sample has under 55,000 clones, 89% seen once. The entry originates in a study of blood T cell repertoires in COVID-19. Study summary: Sites across the United States, Italy and Spain contributed samples from acute and convalescent COVID-19.

This TCR derives from a human donor in a cohort sampled during active COVID-19. Specimen: peripheral blood.

In DNA form, the CDR3 reads TGTGCCAGCAATATTCGACAGGGGATGTATAGCAATCAGCCCCAGCATTTT. Translating gives CASNIRQGMYSNQPQHF. The chain employs TRBV28 and TRBJ1-5; 8 nucleotides agree with TRBD1. The CDR3 sequence is 17 residues long. CDR1 is MDHEN, CDR2 SYDVKM, per germline. J was trimmed by 0 bases and V by 7 bases; bases with no gene match: 11.